One sample yielded the 24 T cell receptor beta chains listed below, sequenced in a study of CD8+ T cells in alopecia areata. cDNA prepared by RNA extraction and subsequent reverse transcription served as the template for sequencing. Assay: immunoSEQ multiplex PCR; the TCRdb copy retains only in-frame clones and omits some. Found here are about 200,000 clones, 55% to 70% of them singletons; the top ten hold roughly 3.3%. Treatment indicated: oral pan-JAK inhibitor, 5-10 mg twice daily. The input for sequencing was CD4+ T cells sorted from blood, taken at week 4, from a patient treated with tofacitinib. The receptors were gathered from a human donor with alopecia areata.

This sequence joins TRBV7-8 and TRBJ2-3; D may correspond to TRBD1 or TRBD2 (5 bases each). The length of the CDR3 is 17 residues. The V and J ends lost 4 bases and 0 bases respectively, with 17 bases between them. Per germline, CDR1 SGHVS and CDR2 FQNEAQ. The CDR3 loop is CASSWTWGRISTDTQYF. The CDR3 region has the DNA TGTGCCAGCAGCTGGACCTGGGGGAGAATTAGCACAGATACGCAGTATTTT.

The chain couples TRBV7-2 to TRBJ2-5; no firm D call. The germline CDR1 and CDR2 sequences are SGHTA and FQGNSA. Trimming shortened V by 1 base and J by 2 bases, and 8 bases separated the two germline ends. The CDR3 covers 14 residues. The CDR3 DNA reads TGTGCCAGCAGCTTAGACAGATGGCAAGAGACCCAGTACTTC. It translates to CASSLDRWQETQYF.

The chain has TRBV6-5 and TRBJ1-2; 7 nucleotides agree with TRBD1. The CDR3 spans 15 residues. J was trimmed by 4 bases and V by 4 bases; bases with no gene match: 9. Germline CDR1 and CDR2: MNHEY and SVGAGI. The CDR3 DNA follows: TGTGCCAGCAGTTTCGACAGGGACAACTCCTATGGCTACACCTTC. Residues: CASSFDRDNSYGYTF.

The V gene is TRBV27, the J gene TRBJ1-1; tentative D call: TRBD1 (5 bases). There are 14 residues in the CDR3. Trimming cost V 3 bases and J 2 bases, with 10 bases left between them. Per the germline V gene, CDR1 is MNHEY and CDR2 is SMNVEV (reference sequence). CDR3 in DNA: TGTGCCAGCAGTTTGGGGCGAAGAAACACTGAAGCTTTCTTT. Amino acids: CASSLGRRNTEAFF.

The V call is TRBV18, the J call TRBJ2-3; no definite D call. The ends were cut back, 2 bases at V and 4 bases at J, with 4 bases in the middle. From germline, CDR1 is KGHSH and CDR2 LQKENI. CDR3 length equals 12 residues. CDR3: CASSPGADTQYF. The CDR3 DNA is TGTGCCAGCTCACCAGGAGCAGATACGCAGTATTTT. The full variable domain, with the rest looked up from reference TRBV18 and TRBJ2-3, is NAGVMQNPRHLVRRRGQEARLRCSPMKGHSHVYWYRQLPEEGLKFMVYLQKENIIDESGMPKERFSAEFPKEGPSILRIQQVVRGDSAAYFCASSPGADTQYFGPGTRLTVL.

The chain joins TRBV7-8 to TRBJ2-3, with 8 bases lining up with TRBD2. Trimming at V came to 4 bases and at J to 6 bases, leaving 6 bases not matched to a gene. The CDR3 covers 14 residues. The germline gives CDR1 SGHVS, CDR2 FQNEAQ. CDR3 in DNA: TGTGCCAGCAGCTCGGGGGGGGCAGGGGATACGCAGTATTTT. Protein sequence: CASSSGGAGDTQYF.

This clone was detected a few times. The genes are TRBV30 and TRBJ1-6, with 8 bases aligning to TRBD1. Trimming cost V 3 bases and J 5 bases; bases outside gene matches: 12. CDR1 GTSNPN and CDR2 SVGIG come from the germline V gene (reference sequence). CDR3 length: 17 amino acids. CDR3 residues: CAWRLVRGQGDNSPLHF. CDR3 DNA sequence: TGTGCCTGGAGGTTGGTTCGAGGACAGGGTGATAATTCACCCCTCCACTTT.

This chain uses TRBV30 with TRBJ1-2; 7 bases are a match to TRBD1. Germline V gene sequence: CDR1 GTSNPN, CDR2 SVGIG (reference sequence). Trimming cost V 1 base and J 8 bases; bases outside gene matches: 7. The CDR3 sequence is 13 residues long. The DNA of the CDR3 is TGTGCCTGGAGTGCCCAGGGGGGTAGGGGCTACACCTTC. It encodes CAWSAQGGRGYTF.

The chain links TRBV2 to TRBJ1-2; 9 bases agree with TRBD1. CDR3 size: 13 residues. Germline V gene sequence: CDR1 SNHLY, CDR2 FYNNEI. J lost 5 bases, V lost 6 bases, and 4 bases had no gene match. CDR3 bases: TGTGCCAGCAGGGGGACAGGGCTTTATGGCTACACCTTC. It encodes CASRGTGLYGYTF.

The V and J genes are TRBV18 and TRBJ1-1, with 8 bases aligning to TRBD1. Germline CDR1 and CDR2: KGHSH and LQKENI. The CDR3 spans 16 residues. V trimming: 2 bases; J trimming: 6 bases; junction bases outside the gene matches: 11. CDR3 bases: TGTGCCAGCTCACCAAGACAGGGGTTGAGTTTGGCTGAAGCTTTCTTT. It is translated as CASSPRQGLSLAEAFF.

V gene TRBV30 combines with J gene TRBJ2-4; 11 nucleotides match TRBD2. V trimming: 0 bases; J trimming: 0 bases; junction bases outside the gene matches: 13. Germline CDR1 GTSNPN, CDR2 SVGIG (reference sequence). The CDR3 has 20 residues. CDR3 residues: CAWSVPHPGLAVLAKNIQYF. The CDR3 DNA follows: TGTGCCTGGAGTGTACCTCACCCGGGACTAGCGGTTCTAGCCAAAAACATTCAGTACTTC.

The chain is built from TRBV2 and TRBJ2-5, with TRBD1 identical over 9 bases. The germline CDR1 and CDR2 sequences are SNHLY and FYNNEI. The V gene end was trimmed by 8 bases and the J gene end by 0 bases; junction bases not matched to a gene: 7. This CDR3 spans 15 amino acids. The CDR3 DNA reads TGTGCCAGCGAAGGACAGGGGATGTACCAAGAGACCCAGTACTTC. Translated, it gives CASEGQGMYQETQYF.

V and J are TRBV7-2 and TRBJ2-7; D is perhaps TRBD1 or TRBD2 (5 bases each). Germline loops: CDR1 SGHTA, CDR2 FQGNSA. The CDR3 sequence is 13 residues long. The V gene lost 4 bases and the J gene lost 4 bases, with 11 bases spanning the gap. The CDR3 nucleotides are TGTGCCAGCAGCTCGGGACGGCAATACGAGCAGTACTTC. Its translation: CASSSGRQYEQYF.

This clone was recorded once. The chain combines TRBV30 with TRBJ1-2, with D unclear. This CDR3 comprises 13 residues. Germline V gene lookup returns CDR1 GTSNPN and CDR2 SVGIG (reference sequence). Trimming took off 4 bases at V and 7 bases at J, with 16 bases between the two ends. The CDR3 spells CAWIASGLGGYTF. The CDR3 DNA reads as TGTGCCTGGATAGCGTCGGGATTAGGTGGCTACACCTTC.

The CDR3 spells CSVEGTFRDDYTDTQYF. DNA of the CDR3: TGCAGCGTTGAAGGTACCTTCCGGGACGACTACACAGATACGCAGTATTTT. The chain uses TRBV29-1 and TRBJ2-3, with D tentatively TRBD1 or TRBD2 (5 bases each). Germline-derived CDR1 and CDR2 are SQVTM and ANQGSEA. The CDR3 spans 17 residues. V gave up 1 base and J gave up 2 bases, with 19 bases separating them.

The chain joins TRBV5-1 to TRBJ2-7, with 9 nucleotides matching TRBD1. Trimming cost V 4 bases and J 5 bases; bases outside gene matches: 1. Germline values: CDR1 SGHRS, CDR2 YFSETQ. This CDR3 comprises 12 residues. The CDR3, as DNA: TGCGCCAGCAGCAGGGACAGGGACGAGCAGTACTTC. Residues: CASSRDRDEQYF.

This clone was seen a few times. This rearrangement joins TRBV29-1 to TRBJ1-1, with no clear D. This CDR3 has 11 residues. V gave up 5 bases and J gave up 10 bases, with 14 bases separating them. Germline lookup yields CDR1 SQVTM and CDR2 ANQGSEA. In nucleotides, the CDR3 is TGCAGCGTTAGCGAAGGGAGTAGAGCTTTCTTT. Its protein product is CSVSEGSRAFF.

This chain connects TRBV11-2 to TRBJ2-5; TRBD2 matches at 10 bases. The CDR3 covers 14 residues. Germline trimming cut 6 bases from V and 3 bases from J; bases unmatched to any gene: 4. Germline CDR1 and CDR2: SGHAT and FQNNGV. The CDR3 sequence is CASRLAGPKETQYF. The CDR3 DNA reads as TGTGCCAGCAGACTAGCGGGACCAAAAGAGACCCAGTACTTC.

This chain connects TRBV29-1 to TRBJ2-3, with 9 bases that match TRBD1. The CDR3 runs 14 residues. Unmatched junction bases numbered 9, after V lost 7 bases and J lost 4 bases. CDR1 is SQVTM, CDR2 ANQGSEA, per germline. In DNA, the CDR3 is TGCAGCGCCGAAACAGGGGGCGCCCCAGATACGCAGTATTTT. Its translation: CSAETGGAPDTQYF.

The rearrangement joins TRBV4-1 to TRBJ2-1; D gene ambiguous. CDR3 size: 14 residues. V was trimmed by 6 bases and J by 7 bases, leaving 16 bases between them. CDR1 is MGHRA, CDR2 YSYEKL, per germline. In nucleotides, the CDR3 is TGCGCCAGCAGGCCAAAGGGCTCGGAGAATGAGCAGTTCTTC. It codes for CASRPKGSENEQFF.

This clone has just a few counts. The rearrangement uses TRBV7-8 and TRBJ2-2; 11 bases match TRBD2. Germline V lookup: CDR1 SGHVS, CDR2 FQNEAQ. Trimming took 8 bases from V and 5 from J; bases not matched to a gene: 10. This CDR3 comprises 16 residues. The CDR3 DNA is TGTGCCAGCCCGCCGACTAGCGGGGAAGTTACCGGGGAGCTGTTTTTT. Translating gives CASPPTSGEVTGELFF. The whole variable domain, remainder taken from reference TRBV7-8 and TRBJ2-2, is GAGVSQSPRYKVAKRGQDVALRCDPISGHVSLFWYQQALGQGPEFLTYFQNEAQLDKSGLPSDRFFAERPEGSVSTLKIQRTQQEDSAVYLCASPPTSGEVTGELFFGEGSRLTVL.

The chain recombines TRBV5-1 with TRBJ2-1; 15 bases fit TRBD2. Unmatched junction bases numbered 4, after V lost 0 bases and J lost 6 bases. The CDR3 consists of 17 residues. Germline V gives CDR1 SGHRS, CDR2 YFSETQ. CDR3 in amino acids: CASSLDPGLAGGNEQFF. The CDR3 DNA reads as TGCGCCAGCAGCTTGGACCCGGGACTAGCGGGGGGCAATGAGCAGTTCTTC.

This clone turned up a few times. The rearrangement uses TRBV6-6 and TRBJ2-2, with 11 bases lining up with TRBD1. The CDR3 has 16 residues. J was trimmed by 6 bases and V by 6 bases; bases with no gene match: 9. Germline CDR1 reads MNHNY; CDR2 reads SVGAGI (reference sequence). In nucleotides, the CDR3 is TGTGCCAGCAGCCCGGACAGGGGGCGAGTGGCCGGGGAGCTGTTTTTT. This translates into CASSPDRGRVAGELFF.

This clone was picked up a small number of times. The junction differs from germline at one of its ends, possibly a read error. The V gene is TRBV18, the J gene TRBJ2-3, with D unresolved. This CDR3 spans 12 amino acids. Germline assignment: CDR1 KGHSH and CDR2 LQKENI. For the CDR3, the DNA is TGTGCCAGCTCATCACCGGGAGATACGCAGTATTTT. Translation gives CASSSPGDTQYF.